This TCR beta chain was recorded in a study of T cells in Graves' hyperthyroidism and ophthalmopathy. The V gene's germline CDR1 is GTSNPN and CDR2 SVGIG (reference sequence). Trimming pared 2 bases from V and 4 bases from J, leaving 8 bases between. The CDR3 is 13 residues long. There were TCR beta CDR3 regions amplified from RNA transcripts. The HTBI primer set was used in a first-round RT-PCR of the TCR CDR3. MiXCR, applied by TCRdb to the multiplex PCR reads, yields one record per CDR3 protein. The sample includes hundreds of thousands of distinct CDR3 sequences, 14% of them seen just once. Specimen: blood. The chain joins TRBV30 to TRBJ1-4; D gene uncertain. The clonotype comes from a woman in her late teens or twenties with Graves' hyperthyroidism. CDR3 region: CAWSRRFNEKLFF. CDR3 sequence (DNA): TGTGCCTGGAGTCGCCGGTTTAATGAAAAACTGTTTTTT.